The text below deals with one T cell receptor beta chain. The data originate from a study of OX40 agonist ivuxolimab in advanced cancers. Data came from immunoSEQ multiplex PCR; TCRdb stores just in-frame clones and leaves some out. The data show some 54,000 clones, less than 90% seen once. V dropped 4 bases and J dropped 7 bases, with 23 bases sitting between them. The CDR3 covers 16 residues. Germline loops: CDR1 LNHDA, CDR2 SQIVND (reference sequence). This TCR came from an adult with an advanced solid tumor such as melanoma, head and neck, liver or kidney cancer. The gene calls are TRBV19 and TRBJ2-7; perhaps TRBD1 as D (6 bases). This specimen was CD4+ or CD8+ T cells sorted from blood, taken in a trial of the OX40 agonist ivuxolimab. CDR3: CASSTSGTLDTGEQYF. The CDR3 nucleotides read TGTGCCAGTAGTACATCTGGGACACTCGATACAGGGGAGCAGTACTTC.